The source of this TCR beta chain is a study of blood T cell repertoires in COVID-19. On the study more broadly: Whether acute or convalescent, the COVID-19 samples came from the United States, Italy and Spain. T cells, B-cell-depleted T cells, or PBMCs provided the cDNA or gDNA that served as material.

CDR1 is MNHEY and CDR2 is SVGAGI in the germline V gene. This CDR3 is built from 13 residues. Trimming stripped 6 bases from V and 2 bases from J, with 9 bases between. Methods used by the authors: Estimated nucleated cell counts came from reference gene primer amplification. Assay: immunoSEQ multiplex PCR; the TCRdb copy retains only in-frame clones and omits some. That table furnishes V, J and clone size, whereas the DNA furnished D and trimming. The sample comprises over 350,000 clones, about nine tenths of which are singletons, and almost 1.5% rests with the top ten. The receptor was derived from a woman in her twenties or thirties with active or convalescent COVID-19. The gene calls are TRBV6-5 and TRBJ2-3; weak D call: TRBD1 (5 bases). The sample taken for sequencing was peripheral blood. The CDR3 DNA is TGTGCCAGCAGGACAGAATCCACAGATACGCAGTATTTT. It specifies CASRTESTDTQYF.